Listed here is a single TCR beta chain. Its recognized antigen is unknown. No quality values exist for individual bases; no much larger clone is one base distant. The CDR3 goes from the cysteine to the phenylalanine over 14 residues. Only the CDR3 part of the read is kept: 42 bases, read in frame from the first base. V lost 6 bases and J lost 0 bases; the stretch between them is 9 bases long. The germline V gene yields MNHNS for CDR1 and SASEGT for CDR2. The cohort consisted of fewer than 700 healthy bone marrow donors. Cohort members were all nominally healthy when sampled, although unrecorded immune exposures were likely present. The donor tested CMV seronegative, placing the donor among the 352 seronegative members of the cohort. A peripheral blood sample was collected from each donor, and TCR beta sequencing was performed on peripheral blood mononuclear cells. The Qiagen DNeasy Blood Extraction Kit was used to extract genomic DNA from the blood cell samples.

The data were obtained in a study of cytomegalovirus exposure and HLA in healthy donors (dated by TCRdb to about 2017). At the level of the whole study: According to an earlier analysis of 587 of the donors, about 180 million T cells yielded roughly 100 million unique TCR beta sequences and around 280 Gb of sequence data. About 310 gigabases of sequencing data and roughly 90 million unique TCR sequences were included in an early release covering around 650 HLA-typed donors. The genetic ancestry cluster associated with self-reported Caucasian donors included about four fifths of the roughly 400 genotyped donors. The study was designed to test whether signatures of past pathogen exposure could be identified by cataloging public T cell receptors. Using immunosequencing, the study profiled T cell repertoires from around 680 subjects and related those repertoires to cytomegalovirus serostatus. A separate validation cohort of roughly 130 different subjects was used in addition to the 666-subject first cohort. The study combined high-throughput TCR immunosequencing, statistical association of individual TCRs with disease status, and machine learning to predict cytomegalovirus infection status. A later analysis re-analyzed previously published TCR beta repertoires from approximately 700 donors and added high-resolution HLA genotyping to study TCR occurrence patterns. The later analysis used no new phenotypic data to find candidate immune exposures, relying instead on TCR beta sequences and their occurrence across donors. An earlier analysis of some 500 of the donors applied high-throughput TCR beta sequencing to assess whether each TCR beta V gene segment acted as functional or pseudogenic. Donor age, sex, ethnicity and CMV serostatus were compiled alongside the repertoire data. A later genetic analysis used genome-wide SNP genotypes for about three fifths of the 666 donors, treating that subset as a discovery cohort. Every repertoire in the discovery cohort had been generated on one and the same sequencing platform. Class I and class II HLA loci were covered by the typing at four-digit resolution. The number of donors typed differed by locus, with 629-630 for A, B, C, DRB1 and DQB1, over 500 for DQA1, 606 for DPA1, and some 440 for DPB1. Five DR-DQ haplotypes were treated as single units for association and clustering because of strong linkage in the cohort. Across 398 genotyped donors of the cohort, an average of roughly 250,000 unique TCR beta nucleotide sequences per donor were sequenced, and 15% to 20% of those sequences were non-productive. The full study reports these points: The study gave a list of over 150 TCR beta chains associated with cytomegalovirus. Because counts were too low, approximately 18 rarely observed V segments, including chromosome 9 orphons, were excluded from the earlier analysis of a few hundred of the donors. Most CMV-associated TCR beta chains appeared to be HLA-restricted in a later analysis, and the HLA associations seemed to be driven largely by CMV exposure. Specific HLA alleles were associated with some 15,000 TCR beta sequences at a false discovery rate of 0.05 in a later analysis. A further reported finding was that TCR beta sequences accurately predicted the HLA-A and HLA-B alleles for most subjects in the first cohort. It was suggested by the authors that the approach could potentially be generalized to other disease states and immunological phenotypes. The 87-base-pair reads could not distinguish some IMGT-functional V segments, including TRBV6-2 and TRBV6-3, so those segments were excluded. An earlier analysis of approximately 500 of the donors showed that most TCR beta V segments appeared in productive rearrangements either about 87% or about 30% of the time, which broadly matched IMGT annotations. The only immune exposure information available for the cohort was CMV serostatus. Because HLA typing was missing for some donors at each locus, association tests included only the typed subset. According to a later genetic analysis, donors in an Asian-associated ancestry cluster had fewer N-insertions in productive TCRs than the approximately 670-donor mean. When HLA alleles, especially DR and DQ, strongly co-occurred, TCR associations were difficult to assign to individual alleles. In vitro tests confirmed that a few of the cytomegalovirus-associated TCR beta chains recognize cytomegalovirus antigens. Correlated functional status among segregating V segments might be attributable to linkage disequilibrium, but an unknown experimental factor could not be ruled out. In a later analysis, TCR association rates were found to vary across HLA loci, with the most associated TCRs seen for DRB1 alleles and the fewest for HLA-C alleles. The sequencing pipeline was judged likely to have produced a cluster of highly shared sequence variants as a technical artifact. Most TCR sequences were seen in very few donors, while some public TCRs were found in many individuals. According to a later analysis, parvovirus B19, influenza, CMV and Epstein-Barr virus appeared linked to several top co-occurrence clusters. Cytomegalovirus status was reported to be diagnosed by the classifier with high specificity and sensitivity in both the original and validation cohorts. Roughly uniform sequencing depth across donors was assumed in presence/absence analyses, although this assumption may not hold. The cohort was sequenced for TCR beta chains only, and without alpha or paired-chain data the features that could be detected were limited. An association between a missense DCLRE1C variant and V-gene and J-gene trimming of TCR beta chains was found in a later genetic analysis and replicated in an independent cohort. In a later analysis, HLA-associated TCR beta chains showed more clonal expansion and lower generation probabilities than non-associated chains that were equally common.

Library method: the immunoSEQ multiplex PCR assay. For the multiplex PCR, a mixture combining 60 forward primers for TCR Vbeta segments and 13 reverse primers for TCR Jbeta segments was used. Amplification of the CDR3 region of rearranged TCR beta genes was performed with a multiplex PCR assay on genomic DNA. Amplified TCR beta libraries were sequenced as 87-base-pair reads on the Illumina HiSeq System. The paper's data handling went like this. A later analysis counted approximately 74 million unique TCR beta chains across the 666 repertoires, and some 11 million of these chains were shared by at least two donors. Raw reads were error-corrected and collapsed into unique sequences by a nearest-neighbor algorithm in which closely related sequences were merged to remove PCR and sequencing errors. V, D and J gene segments were assigned by aligning CDR3 sequences to IMGT reference sequences. For a sequence to be retained, a match of at least six nucleotides was required to both a V gene segment and a J gene segment. Rearrangements were called productive when the CDR3 lacked stop codons and stayed in frame with V and J; all others were non-productive. CDR3 was defined according to IMGT convention as the region running from the second conserved V-encoded cysteine to the conserved J-encoded phenylalanine. Sequences without an unambiguous match to a single V gene segment were excluded from the earlier analysis of a few hundred of the donors. In an earlier analysis of some 590 of the donors, V segments were called functional above 56.7% productive rearrangements and were called segregating when the between-donor standard deviation exceeded 5%. A statistical classification framework was developed to diagnose cytomegalovirus status using the catalog of TCR beta chain sequences. V and J gene assignment, in a later analysis, came from comparing TCR nucleotide sequences with IMGT/GENE-DB human TR gene sequences. The TCRdist pipeline was used in a later analysis to assign CDR3 sequences and most-parsimonious VDJ recombination scenarios. In a later analysis, every TCR beta chain was defined by the combination of its CDR3 amino acid sequence and its V-gene family, and reads without a unique V-gene family were dropped. A later analysis removed 550 to 650 highly shared, low-generation-probability nucleotide sequences to deal with suspected cross-contamination and a sequencing artifact. For each public chain, a later analysis derived a clonal expansion index from normalized ranks of inferred template counts within each repertoire. A later analysis computed generation probabilities with a VDJ recombination model fitted to out-of-frame rearrangements, and checked the results against IGoR. In a later analysis, TCR-TCR, TCR-HLA and TCR-CMV co-occurrence was scored with hypergeometric tests, and a repertoire-size bias correction was applied to TCR pairs. In a later analysis, false discovery rates were estimated by permuting HLA or CMV assignments 20 times. A later analysis grouped co-occurring TCRs with DBSCAN, adding TCRdist sequence similarity when clustering within HLA-allele-positive subsets. Repertoires with fewer than 30,000 or more than 120,000 public chains were left out of co-occurrence clustering, as were several repertoires with anomalous nucleotide sharing. TCRdb provides this immuneACCESS table in a form limited to in-frame rearrangements. Some clones are lacking; in checked studies, under half of them reflect an unresolved V gene, and why the rest are absent is not known. The V and J calls and the clone size are those of that table, but D and trimming were determined from the DNA. Here the sample has about 180,000 clones; roughly 82% occur a single time. The ten largest clones represent less than 0.65% of the sample.

The sequence was obtained from a woman aged 45-59 years in good health and CMV-seronegative. Source material: PBMCs. This chain joins TRBV6-1 to TRBJ1-5; a tentative D call is TRBD1 (6 bases match). The CDR3 is CASRDSYSNQPQHF. The DNA sequence is TGTGCCAGCAGGGACAGTTATAGCAATCAGCCCCAGCATTTT.